This T cell receptor beta chain is from a study of blood T cell repertoires in COVID-19. Study-level information: Samples came from the United States, Italy and Spain, spanning acute and convalescent COVID-19. Sample material is recorded as cDNA or gDNA derived from T cells, B-cell-depleted T cells, or PBMCs.

Under the authors' procedure: Estimated nucleated cell counts came from reference gene primer amplification. The repertoire was sequenced with immunoSEQ multiplex PCR; TCRdb's copy has only in-frame clones and lacks some. V, J and clone size are taken as reported in that table, and D and trimming were inferred from the DNA itself. The table has tens of thousands of clones, over 70% seen once. The CDR3 runs to 16 residues. Per germline, CDR1 LNHDA and CDR2 SQIVND (reference sequence). Losses at the gene ends were 1 base for V and 4 bases for J; bases not matched to a gene: 8. Sequences were obtained from peripheral blood. The clonotype originates from a man at least 80 years old with active or convalescent COVID-19. This chain links TRBV19 with TRBJ2-3; 7 nucleotides line up with TRBD1. The CDR3, as DNA: TGTGCCAGTAGTATAGGAGGGACAGTGTCCGCAGATACGCAGTATTTT. Its protein product is CASSIGGTVSADTQYF.